This passage covers 10 T cell receptor beta chains from one sample sequenced in a study of CD8+ T cells in alopecia areata. RNA extraction was followed by reverse transcription into cDNA, which acted as the sequencing template. This table comes from immunoSEQ multiplex PCR, and its TCRdb copy is limited to in-frame clones, with some not included. Of 130,000 or so clones listed, 86% were seen once; the top ten hold roughly 13%. This sample's treatment: oral pan-JAK inhibitor, 5-10 mg twice daily. This specimen consisted of CD8+ T cells sorted from blood, obtained at week 4, from a patient treated with tofacitinib. The receptor set was obtained from a human donor with alopecia areata.

The rearrangement joins TRBV29-1 to TRBJ2-7, with 7 positions matching TRBD1. The CDR3 runs to 15 residues. Germline V gene lookup returns CDR1 SQVTM and CDR2 ANQGSEA. After removal of 2 bases from V and 2 bases from J, the junction contained 9 bases not matched to a gene. The CDR3 is CSVERQGAHPYEQYF. CDR3 nucleotide sequence: TGCAGCGTTGAAAGACAGGGAGCCCACCCCTACGAGCAGTACTTC.

V is TRBV9 and J is TRBJ2-7; D may be TRBD2 (6 bases). The CDR3 runs 14 residues. Deletions cut 4 bases from V and 5 bases from J, with 16 bases between. Germline values: CDR1 SGDLS, CDR2 YYNGEE. CDR3 in DNA: TGTGCCAGCAGCACACAACTCCAGCGGGACGAGCAGTACTTC. This sequence encodes CASSTQLQRDEQYF.

Of note for this clone: Distinct nucleotide sequences in the sample also encode this CDR3. The genes are TRBV30 and TRBJ1-5; D is possibly TRBD1 (6 bases). CDR1 and CDR2 (germline): GTSNPN, SVGIG (reference sequence). Trimming took off 3 bases at V and 5 bases at J, with 14 bases between the two ends. CDR3 length: 14 amino acids. The CDR3 here is CAWSLGAGDQPQHF. The CDR3 DNA is TGTGCCTGGAGCCTGGGGGCAGGGGATCAGCCCCAGCATTTT.

V usage is TRBV10-2 and J usage is TRBJ1-5; D not certain. The CDR3 spans 16 residues. The V end lost 0 bases, the J end lost 0 bases, and 9 bases lay between the germline ends. CDR1 WSHSY and CDR2 SAAADI come from the germline V gene. The CDR3 loop reads CASSESIRFSNQPQHF. CDR3 nucleotide sequence: TGCGCCAGCAGTGAGTCGATCCGATTTAGCAATCAGCCCCAGCATTTT.

V is TRBV7-9 and J is TRBJ2-1, with TRBD1 matching over 10 bases. Losses at the gene ends were 3 bases for V and 7 bases for J; bases not matched to a gene: 3. Germline CDR1 reads SEHNR; CDR2 reads FQNEAQ (reference sequence). The CDR3 runs to 14 residues. DNA of the CDR3: TGTGCCAGCAGCTTGACAGGGGGCTTGAATGAGCAGTTCTTC. This gives the protein CASSLTGGLNEQFF.

This clone was detected once. V and J are TRBV4-1 and TRBJ2-2; D gene uncertain. The CDR3 extends over 15 amino acids. V was pared by 0 bases and J by 5 bases, with 10 bases between. CDR1 MGHRA and CDR2 YSYEKL come from the germline V gene. The CDR3 sequence: CASSQDRWDTGELFF. CDR3 coding DNA: TGCGCCAGCAGCCAAGATCGGTGGGATACCGGGGAGCTGTTTTTT.

This clone was seen a few times. J is TRBJ2-2 and V is TRBV29-1; unclear D gene. The length of the CDR3 is 13 residues. Germline lookup yields CDR1 SQVTM and CDR2 ANQGSEA. V lost 5 bases, J lost 1 base, and 8 bases lay in between. CDR3 region: CSVLPQNTGELFF. CDR3 nucleotides: TGCAGCGTTCTGCCGCAGAACACCGGGGAGCTGTTTTTT.

The chain joins TRBV6-5 to TRBJ2-7; 7 bases agree with TRBD1. In germline, CDR1 is MNHEY, CDR2 SVGAGI. The J segment lost 7 bases and the V segment lost 2 bases, leaving 8 bases of the junction unmatched. The CDR3 totals 14 residues. Written as DNA, the CDR3 is TGTGCCAGCAGTTACGGGACAGCCACGGGGGAGCAGTACTTC. Its protein product is CASSYGTATGEQYF.

This clone was found once. The V gene is TRBV11-2, the J gene TRBJ2-5; D may be TRBD2 (5 bases). The CDR3 runs 16 residues. Germline-derived CDR1 and CDR2 are SGHAT and FQNNGV. The V gene lost 1 base and the J gene lost 9 bases, with 21 bases spanning the gap. CDR3 in amino acids: CASSLAGSALGLAQYF. DNA for the CDR3: TGTGCCAGCAGCTTAGCGGGGTCTGCTCTGGGGTTGGCCCAGTACTTC.

The rearrangement links TRBV18 to TRBJ2-2; D unclear. With 0 bases removed from V and 8 bases from J, the gap between germline ends came to 10 bases. The CDR3 contains 14 residues. Germline V gene lookup returns CDR1 KGHSH and CDR2 LQKENI. For the CDR3, the DNA is TGTGCCAGCTCACCACCGGATCCAGCTGGGGAGCTGTTTTTT. Its protein is CASSPPDPAGELFF.